This is a list of T cell receptor beta chains from one sample in a study of human CD4 T cells and Enterobacteriaceae. The data were produced by immunoSEQ multiplex PCR, yet TCRdb's version contains in-frame clones alone and is incomplete. The profile shows under 35,000 clones, around 80% of them singletons. Sequencing input: memory CD4+ T cells from blood. These receptors were collected from a human donor in good health. CDR3s include the opening cysteine and the closing phenylalanine or tryptophan. D genes are given only for firm matches. A clone size is listed for some rows: how often the clone was seen (once, few, many), or a class if it is expanded.

clone size	V gene	D gene	J gene	CDR3 protein	CDR3 DNA
-	TRBV13	TRBD1	TRBJ2-2	CASSFGTGRTGELFF	TGTGCCAGCAGTTTTGGGACAGGGAGGACCGGGGAGCTGTTTTTT
-	TRBV7-9	-	TRBJ2-3	CASSSPLGAAYF	TGTGCCAGCAGCTCTCCCCTGGGGGCGGCTTATTTT
-	TRBV25-1	TRBD2	TRBJ2-7	CASSVSGGGQYF	TGTGCCAGCAGCGTCAGCGGGGGGGGGCAGTACTTC
-	TRBV13	TRBD2	TRBJ2-3	CASSPLGGLAGGDTQYF	TGTGCCAGCAGCCCTCTCGGGGGACTAGCGGGCGGGGATACGCAGTATTTT
-	TRBV7-2	TRBD1	TRBJ1-1	CASSFRGWSEAFF	TGTGCCAGCAGCTTCAGGGGGTGGTCTGAAGCTTTCTTT
-	TRBV10-1	TRBD1	TRBJ2-5	CASSAAGTGIEETQYF	TGCGCCAGCAGTGCCGCCGGGACAGGGATCGAAGAGACCCAGTACTTC
-	TRBV28	TRBD1	TRBJ2-4	CASSIQIMNRGLAKNIQYF	TGTGCCAGCAGTATCCAGATCATGAACAGGGGGCTAGCCAAAAACATTCAGTACTTC
-	TRBV7-2	TRBD2	TRBJ2-7	CASSGRNGLGTYEQYF	TGTGCCAGCAGCGGGCGGAACGGACTAGGCACCTACGAGCAGTACTTC
-	TRBV11-2	-	TRBJ2-3	CASSLDGTSYTDTQYF	TGTGCCAGCAGCTTAGATGGGACTTCCTACACAGATACGCAGTATTTT
-	TRBV6-1	-	TRBJ2-7	CASRLRAPGSYEQYF	TGTGCCAGCAGGCTCCGGGCCCCAGGGAGCTACGAGCAGTACTTC
-	TRBV7-6	TRBD2	TRBJ2-7	CASSPTSGRRVEQYF	TGTGCCAGCAGCCCGACTAGCGGGAGAAGGGTAGAGCAGTACTTC
-	TRBV5-1	TRBD1	TRBJ1-4	CASSLTGGVEKLFF	TGCGCCAGCAGCTTGACAGGGGGTGTTGAAAAACTGTTTTTT
-	TRBV9	-	TRBJ2-3	CASSRGSTDTQYF	TGTGCCAGCAGCCGTGGAAGCACAGATACGCAGTATTTT
once	TRBV9	TRBD1	TRBJ2-5	CASSEGQGKTQYF	TGTGCCAGCAGCGAGGGACAGGGAAAGACCCAGTACTTC
-	TRBV5-1	TRBD2	TRBJ2-1	CASSPPGLAFSNEQFF	TGCGCCAGCAGCCCGCCGGGACTAGCGTTTTCGAATGAGCAGTTCTTC
-	TRBV5-1	-	TRBJ1-1	CASSHGQSTEAFF	TGCGCCAGCAGCCATGGGCAGAGCACTGAAGCTTTCTTT
-	TRBV9	-	TRBJ2-7	CASLRHEQYF	TGTGCCAGCCTCCGCCACGAGCAGTACTTC
-	TRBV25-1	-	TRBJ2-7	CASSASAYEQYF	TGTGCCAGCAGTGCATCTGCCTACGAGCAGTACTTC
-	TRBV2	-	TRBJ2-5	CASSEGGSETQYF	TGTGCCAGCAGTGAAGGAGGGTCAGAGACCCAGTACTTC
-	TRBV7-2	TRBD2	TRBJ2-3	CASSIGLAVPLVTDTQYF	TGTGCCAGCAGCATAGGACTAGCGGTCCCGCTAGTAACAGATACGCAGTATTTT
-	TRBV29-1	-	TRBJ2-2	CSVGGRTNTGELFF	TGCAGCGTCGGGGGCAGGACTAACACCGGGGAGCTGTTTTTT
-	TRBV5-1	-	TRBJ2-2	CASSLDRNTGELFF	TGCGCCAGCAGCTTGGACAGGAACACCGGGGAGCTGTTTTTT
-	TRBV28	TRBD2	TRBJ2-2	CASRAGGPDTGELFF	TGTGCCAGCAGAGCGGGAGGGCCTGACACCGGGGAGCTGTTTTTT
-	TRBV19	-	TRBJ2-2	CASSSKRVTNTGELFF	TGTGCCAGTAGTTCTAAGCGGGTAACGAACACCGGGGAGCTGTTTTTT
-	TRBV9	TRBD2	TRBJ2-4	CASSVEASGNIQYF	TGTGCCAGCAGCGTAGAGGCTAGCGGGAACATTCAGTACTTC
-	TRBV6-6	-	TRBJ2-3	CASSYRGGATDTQYF	TGTGCCAGCAGTTACAGGGGGGGCGCGACAGATACGCAGTATTTT
-	TRBV7-3	-	TRBJ1-1	CASSSLEGTEAFF	TGTGCCAGCAGCTCCCTGGAGGGCACTGAAGCTTTCTTT
-	TRBV7-7	TRBD2	TRBJ2-2	CASSLGGGTNTGELFF	TGTGCCAGCAGCCTAGGCGGGGGGACGAACACCGGGGAGCTGTTTTTT
-	TRBV6-6	-	TRBJ1-4	CASSLRGEKLFF	TGTGCCAGCAGCCTAAGGGGGGAAAAACTGTTTTTT
-	TRBV11-1	-	TRBJ1-1	CASSFGGMSFF	TGTGCCAGCAGCTTTGGGGGTATGTCTTTCTTT
-	TRBV25-1	-	TRBJ2-6	CASSARDSGANVLTF	TGTGCCAGCAGCGCCCGGGATAGTGGGGCCAACGTCCTGACTTTC
-	TRBV30	-	TRBJ1-3	CAWSTDSPSGNTIYF	TGTGCCTGGAGTACGGACAGCCCCTCTGGAAACACCATATATTTT
-	TRBV28	TRBD2	TRBJ2-3	CASTSSLAARDTQYF	TGTGCCAGCACCTCTTCCCTAGCGGCCCGGGATACGCAGTATTTT